The rows below give T cell receptor beta chains drawn from one sample of a study of blood T cell repertoires in COVID-19. Generated by immunoSEQ multiplex PCR, the TCRdb table keeps only in-frame clones and is missing some. The sample contains some 150,000 clones, 82% of which appear only once. Material for sequencing was peripheral blood. Receptors were obtained from a woman in her 70s with acute or convalescent COVID-19. Both conserved end residues are part of each CDR3. The order of the fields is CDR3 protein, CDR3 DNA, clone size, CDR3 length, J gene, D gene, V gene. A D gene is named only where the DNA matches it firmly. Expanded clones are given a class, and other clones once, few, many or no size at all.

CDR3aa: CASRNTLQGSMNTIYF
CDR3nt: TGTGCCAGCAGGAATACTCTACAGGGATCTATGAACACCATATATTTT
abundance: -
len: 16
j_gene: TRBJ1-3
d_gene: -
v_gene: TRBV28

CDR3aa: CASSQRWTEANYGYTF
CDR3nt: TGCGCCAGCAGCCAGCGATGGACAGAAGCTAACTATGGCTACACCTTC
abundance: -
len: 16
j_gene: TRBJ1-2
d_gene: -
v_gene: TRBV4-1

CDR3aa: CASSPGQGRSGANVLTF
CDR3nt: TGTGCCAGCAGCCCGGGACAGGGCCGCTCTGGGGCCAACGTCCTGACTTTC
abundance: -
len: 17
j_gene: TRBJ2-6
d_gene: TRBD1
v_gene: TRBV7-3

CDR3aa: CASSIVAGSNQPQHF
CDR3nt: TGTGCCAGTAGTATAGTCGCAGGCAGCAATCAGCCCCAGCATTTT
abundance: once
len: 15
j_gene: TRBJ1-5
d_gene: -
v_gene: TRBV19

CDR3aa: CASRTGQGNQPQHF
CDR3nt: TGTGCCAGCAGAACCGGACAGGGGAATCAGCCCCAGCATTTT
abundance: -
len: 14
j_gene: TRBJ1-5
d_gene: TRBD1
v_gene: TRBV2

CDR3aa: CASSSGVGNYGYTF
CDR3nt: TGTGCCAGCAGCTCGGGGGTGGGTAACTATGGCTACACCTTC
abundance: -
len: 14
j_gene: TRBJ1-2
d_gene: -
v_gene: TRBV7-2

CDR3aa: CASSPVTGGSTGELFF
CDR3nt: TGTGCCAGCTCACCCGTGACAGGGGGCTCAACCGGGGAGCTGTTTTTT
abundance: once
len: 16
j_gene: TRBJ2-2
d_gene: TRBD1
v_gene: TRBV18

CDR3aa: CASSLSPGYSGNTIYF
CDR3nt: TGTGCCAGCAGCTTAAGTCCGGGATACTCTGGAAACACCATATATTTT
abundance: -
len: 16
j_gene: TRBJ1-3
d_gene: -
v_gene: TRBV7-2

CDR3aa: CASSRPEGNTEAFF
CDR3nt: TGTGCCAGCAGCCGCCCTGAGGGAAACACTGAAGCTTTCTTT
abundance: few
len: 14
j_gene: TRBJ1-1
d_gene: -
v_gene: TRBV7-9

CDR3aa: CASSLAHQGSKGAFF
CDR3nt: TGTGCCAGCAGTTTAGCCCACCAGGGTAGTAAGGGGGCTTTCTTT
abundance: -
len: 15
j_gene: TRBJ1-1
d_gene: -
v_gene: TRBV7-9

CDR3aa: CASSLSYEQYF
CDR3nt: TGTGCCAGCAGCCTCTCCTACGAGCAGTACTTC
abundance: -
len: 11
j_gene: TRBJ2-7
d_gene: -
v_gene: TRBV2

CDR3aa: CATSRDTSEKLFF
CDR3nt: TGTGCCACCAGCAGAGATACGAGTGAAAAACTGTTTTTT
abundance: -
len: 13
j_gene: TRBJ1-4
d_gene: -
v_gene: TRBV15

CDR3aa: CASSQGQGARGNEQFF
CDR3nt: TGTGCCAGCAGCCAAGGACAGGGGGCGCGGGGGAATGAGCAGTTCTTC
abundance: -
len: 16
j_gene: TRBJ2-1
d_gene: TRBD1
v_gene: TRBV3-1/TRBV3-2

CDR3aa: CATSREASVETQYF
CDR3nt: TGTGCCACCAGCAGAGAGGCCTCCGTAGAGACCCAGTACTTC
abundance: -
len: 14
j_gene: TRBJ2-5
d_gene: -
v_gene: TRBV15

CDR3aa: CASSPFEGGGTEAFF
CDR3nt: TGTGCCAGCTCACCTTTCGAAGGGGGTGGGACTGAAGCTTTCTTT
abundance: -
len: 15
j_gene: TRBJ1-1
d_gene: -
v_gene: TRBV18

CDR3aa: CASSLEAGARTDTQYF
CDR3nt: TGTGCCAGCAGCTTAGAAGCGGGGGCTAGGACAGATACGCAGTATTTT
abundance: -
len: 16
j_gene: TRBJ2-3
d_gene: TRBD2
v_gene: TRBV7-9

CDR3aa: CASSYTGQGGDGYTF
CDR3nt: TGCGCCAGCAGCTATACGGGACAGGGGGGCGATGGCTACACCTTC
abundance: -
len: 15
j_gene: TRBJ1-2
d_gene: TRBD1
v_gene: TRBV5-1

CDR3aa: CASKIPGGGFEKLFF
CDR3nt: TGTGCCAGCAAAATCCCAGGGGGAGGATTTGAAAAACTGTTTTTT
abundance: -
len: 15
j_gene: TRBJ1-4
d_gene: TRBD1
v_gene: TRBV28

CDR3aa: CASSYSGGGGGTEAFF
CDR3nt: TGTGCCAGCAGTTACTCGGGTGGGGGCGGAGGCACTGAAGCTTTCTTT
abundance: -
len: 16
j_gene: TRBJ1-1
d_gene: -
v_gene: TRBV6-5

CDR3aa: CASSEAVGGNEQFF
CDR3nt: TGTGCCAGCAGCGAGGCGGTAGGGGGCAATGAGCAGTTCTTC
abundance: -
len: 14
j_gene: TRBJ2-1
d_gene: -
v_gene: TRBV4-2

CDR3aa: CASSGGGRNSPLHF
CDR3nt: TGTGCCAGCAGCGGGGGCGGCAGGAATTCACCCCTCCACTTT
abundance: -
len: 14
j_gene: TRBJ1-6
d_gene: -
v_gene: TRBV9

CDR3aa: CATCRKGAFLYEQYF
CDR3nt: TGTGCCACGTGTCGTAAGGGGGCCTTTCTCTACGAGCAGTACTTC
abundance: -
len: 15
j_gene: TRBJ2-7
d_gene: TRBD1
v_gene: TRBV24-1

CDR3aa: CASSFQGVRANEKLFF
CDR3nt: TGTGCCAGCAGTTTTCAGGGGGTCCGGGCTAATGAAAAACTGTTTTTT
abundance: -
len: 16
j_gene: TRBJ1-4
d_gene: TRBD1
v_gene: TRBV27

CDR3aa: CASSQRTEKNTEAFF
CDR3nt: TGTGCCAGCAGCCAACGGACAGAGAAGAACACTGAAGCTTTCTTT
abundance: -
len: 15
j_gene: TRBJ1-1
d_gene: -
v_gene: TRBV3-1/TRBV3-2

CDR3aa: CASRRSGSGVSEAFF
CDR3nt: TGTGCCAGCAGGAGGAGCGGGAGCGGGGTATCTGAAGCTTTCTTT
abundance: -
len: 15
j_gene: TRBJ1-1
d_gene: -
v_gene: TRBV2

CDR3aa: CASSRDREETQYF
CDR3nt: TGTGCCAGCAGCCGGGACAGGGAAGAGACCCAGTACTTC
abundance: -
len: 13
j_gene: TRBJ2-5
d_gene: TRBD1
v_gene: TRBV7-8

CDR3aa: CAWSADRVYGNTIYF
CDR3nt: TGTGCCTGGAGTGCAGACAGGGTTTACGGAAACACCATATATTTT
abundance: -
len: 15
j_gene: TRBJ1-3
d_gene: TRBD1
v_gene: TRBV30

CDR3aa: CAWSIGGELFF
CDR3nt: TGTGCCTGGAGTATCGGGGGGGAGCTGTTTTTT
abundance: once
len: 11
j_gene: TRBJ2-2
d_gene: -
v_gene: TRBV30